This T cell receptor (beta chain) was obtained from a study of T cell responses to AZD1222 COVID-19 vaccine. Study overall: Second-dose schedules of about 4 or about 12 weeks were combined. Whole-study results and caveats: None of the repertoires were sampled until the peak T cell response had passed. Donors were largely white British and mainly female; clonal diversity was possibly underestimated. CD4 TCRs linked to vaccination spanned spike, dominating at 160-218 and 743-854.

Profiled with immunoSEQ multiplex PCR; TCRdb holds only in-frame clones, not every one. The table has approximately 170,000 clones, under 95% seen once; the top ten hold approximately 4%. With regard to this clone: Its antigen is as yet unknown.

CDR1 is SNHLY, CDR2 FYNNEI, per germline. J lost 2 bases, V lost 8 bases, and 11 bases had no gene match. This CDR3 has 17 amino acids. The sequenced sample was peripheral blood, obtained on day 0 of AZD1222 vaccination. The TCR was taken from an adult in good health. This chain connects TRBV2 to TRBJ2-2, with TRBD2 matching 10 bases. The CDR3 DNA reads TGTGCCAGCGGGGAGGAAGCGGGAGGGCCCAACACCGGGGAGCTGTTTTTT. It yields the protein CASGEEAGGPNTGELFF.